A single sample is the source of the 10 T cell receptor beta chains below, sequenced in a study of regulatory T cells in long-lasting Graves disease. Specified time point: newly diagnosed GD, antithyroid drugs for less than 3 months. PBMCs provided the RNA from which the TCR library was made. Construction of the TCR beta libraries employed iRepertoire HTBI primers in conjunction with Arm-PCR of CDR3 regions. TCRdb reanalysed the multiplex PCR reads using MiXCR and keeps one entry per CDR3 protein. The sample lists 200,000 to 250,000 distinct CDR3 sequences, about a sixth seen once, with approximately 20% in the top ten. Source: peripheral blood mononuclear cells (PBMCs), taken at new diagnosis, from a patient treated with antithyroid drugs. The receptors here all came from a female donor with Graves disease.

This clonotype was counted at least ten times. The gene calls are TRBV9 and TRBJ1-4; 11 bases are shared with TRBD1. Germline values: CDR1 SGDLS, CDR2 YYNGEE. Germline trimming cut 3 bases from V and 3 bases from J; bases unmatched to any gene: 4. The CDR3 has 16 amino acids. In nucleotides, the CDR3 is TGTGCCAGCAGCGCGGGACAGGGGGTATCTAATGAAAAACTGTTTTTT. Its translation is CASSAGQGVSNEKLFF. Combining the CDR3 with reference TRBV9 and TRBJ1-4 gives the whole variable domain DSGVTQTPKHLITATGQRVTLRCSPRSGDLSVYWYQQSLDQGLQFLIQYYNGEERAKGNILERFSAQQFPDLHSELNLSSLELGDSALYFCASSAGQGVSNEKLFFGSGTQLSVL.

At least ten counts were recorded for this clonotype. The chain links TRBV11-2 to TRBJ1-2; TRBD1 is a possible D gene (6 bases). The ends were cut back, 1 base at V and 5 bases at J, with 17 bases in the middle. The CDR3 covers 16 residues. The germline gives CDR1 SGHAT, CDR2 FQNNGV. CDR3 sequence reads: CASSLGRGAGQYGYTF. The DNA for the CDR3 is TGTGCCAGCAGCTTAGGCAGGGGCGCCGGCCAGTATGGCTACACCTTC.

This clonotype appeared many times. The chain is built from TRBV2 and TRBJ1-2; TRBD1 agrees at 8 bases. The germline CDR1 and CDR2 sequences are SNHLY and FYNNEI. V lost 3 bases and J lost 5; bases outside the gene matches: 14. The CDR3 extends over 17 amino acids. CDR3 in DNA: TGTGCCAGCAGTGATCAAGCTACAGGGGGTGGTTTTTATGGCTACACCTTC. Amino acid sequence: CASSDQATGGGFYGYTF.

There are many counts of this clonotype. The chain couples TRBV5-8 to TRBJ1-5; unclear D gene. The V and J ends lost 1 base and 0 bases respectively, with 8 bases between them. This CDR3 spans 15 amino acids. The germline gives CDR1 SGHTS, CDR2 YDEGEE. Here the CDR3 DNA reads TGTGCCAGCAGCTTGTACCAGTATAGCAATCAGCCCCAGCATTTT. Its translation: CASSLYQYSNQPQHF.

This clonotype was seen at least ten times. The J gene is TRBJ2-5, the V gene TRBV30; D not resolved. V was clipped by 2 bases and J by 1 base, with 8 bases between them. Germline CDR1 is GTSNPN and CDR2 is SVGIG (reference sequence). The CDR3 totals 13 residues. The CDR3 here is CAWSPGSQETQYF. In nucleotides, the CDR3 is TGTGCCTGGAGTCCGGGCAGCCAAGAGACCCAGTACTTC.

This clonotype has ten or more counts. The chain couples TRBV20-1 to TRBJ1-2; 9 nucleotides agree with TRBD1. The V and J ends lost 4 bases and 4 bases, in that order; junction bases with no gene match: 4. This CDR3 contains 13 residues. The germline V gene encodes CDR1 DFQATT and CDR2 SNEGSKA (reference sequence). The CDR3 nucleotides read TGCAGTGCTATGCCGGGACAGGGCTATGGCTACACCTTC. Translating it yields CSAMPGQGYGYTF.

The CDR3, as DNA: TGCAGTGCTAGAGATGATGGCAGGGAGTATAATCAGCCCCAGCATTTT. This translates into CSARDDGREYNQPQHF. This chain connects TRBV20-1 to TRBJ1-5, with a tentative D call TRBD1 (5 bases). Germline loops: CDR1 DFQATT, CDR2 SNEGSKA (reference sequence). Trimming removed 0 bases at V and 4 bases at J, with 16 bases between. The CDR3 spans 16 residues.

This clonotype was recorded many times. The chain combines TRBV7-2 with TRBJ1-5, with no clear D. CDR1 is SGHTA, CDR2 FQGNSA, per germline. CDR3 length equals 16 residues. The ends were cut back, 0 bases at V and 2 bases at J, with 11 bases in the middle. In DNA, the CDR3 is TGTGCCAGCAGCTTAGCGGGCAACCTAGGCAATCAGCCCCAGCATTTT. Amino acid sequence: CASSLAGNLGNQPQHF.

The rearrangement links TRBV9 to TRBJ2-3, with 14 bases matching TRBD2. V shed 2 bases, J shed 5 bases, and the junction held 1 base outside the gene matches. The CDR3 sequence is 15 residues long. CDR1 is SGDLS, CDR2 YYNGEE, per germline. The CDR3 loop reads CASSVGLAGVDTQYF. The DNA of the CDR3 is TGTGCCAGCAGCGTGGGACTAGCGGGAGTAGATACGCAGTATTTT.

This clonotype has just a few counts. The missing conserved phenylalanine or tryptophan at the end of this CDR3 makes a read error likely. No DNA is shown, since the ends of the CDR3 on it are uncertain; the CDR3 is the one TCRdb lists. The chain combines TRBV28 with TRBJ2-1; the D call of TRBD2 is as the table states it, not checked on the DNA. Termini included, the CDR3 measures 8 amino acids. Germline V lookup: CDR1 MDHEN, CDR2 SYDVKM. The chain's CDR3 is CASSLVAG.